The 27 T cell receptor beta chains below come from one sample, sequenced in a study of T cell repertoires in cytomegalovirus infection. These receptors' targets are unknown. From the reads, TCRdb called clonotypes with MiXCR, one entry per CDR3 protein. Here the sample spans around 900,000 distinct CDR3 sequences, about 33% being singletons. The sequences come from cultured CD8+ T cells from PBMCs, collected from culture after CMV antigen stimulation. The source is a human donor in good health (CMV status not recorded). Some clones in this sample may be carry-over from other donors' samples.

The chain links TRBV5-1 to TRBJ1-6; tentative D call: TRBD1 (6 bases). V was pared by 4 bases and J by 10 bases, with 15 bases between. Germline lookup yields CDR1 SGHRS and CDR2 YFSETQ. The CDR3 sequence is 14 residues long. The CDR3 here is CASSPTGQSSPLHF. Here the CDR3 DNA reads TGCGCCAGCAGCCCTACGGGACAATCATCACCCCTCCACTTT.

This clonotype appeared a few times. V gene TRBV7-6 combines with J gene TRBJ1-2; TRBD1 matches 8 bases. After removal of 2 bases from V and 4 bases from J, the junction contained 9 bases not matched to a gene. CDR1 is SGHVS and CDR2 is FNYEAQ in the germline V gene. The CDR3 extends over 16 amino acids. The CDR3 region is CASSLKRQGASYGYTF. For the CDR3, the DNA is TGTGCCAGCAGCTTAAAGCGGCAGGGGGCCAGCTATGGCTACACCTTC.

The table lists this clonotype with a few counts. This chain uses TRBV28 with TRBJ2-1; D unresolved. Germline CDR1 is MDHEN and CDR2 is SYDVKM. Deletions cut 5 bases from V and 8 bases from J, with 13 bases between. This CDR3 is 13 amino acids long. Here the CDR3 reads CASSDIRVDEQFF. The CDR3 DNA reads TGTGCCAGCAGTGATATCCGGGTGGATGAGCAGTTCTTC.

This clonotype was observed once. The chain couples TRBV20-1 to TRBJ1-5, with 7 nucleotides matching TRBD1. Germline CDR1 and CDR2: DFQATT and SNEGSKA (reference sequence). The CDR3 runs 15 residues. Trimming took 5 bases from V and 1 from J; bases not matched to a gene: 8. In DNA, the CDR3 is TGCAGTGCTCCTACGCCGGGACAGAGCAATCAGCCCCAGCATTTT. Translated, it gives CSAPTPGQSNQPQHF.

The rearrangement links TRBV4-3 to TRBJ2-2; no clear D gene. The CDR3 extends over 15 amino acids. V lost 1 base, J lost 1 base, and 7 bases lay in between. Germline loops: CDR1 LGHNA, CDR2 YSLEER. DNA for the CDR3: TGCGCCAGCAGCCAAGGGCGCGAGAACACCGGGGAGCTGTTTTTT. As protein: CASSQGRENTGELFF.

The chain uses TRBV6-6 and TRBJ2-3, with 9 bases fitting TRBD2. V dropped 8 bases and J dropped 3; count of bases not matched to a gene: 15. CDR1 and CDR2 (germline): MNHNY, SVGAGI (reference sequence). The CDR3 extends over 17 amino acids. DNA of the CDR3: TGTGCCAGCCTCCATCGGGCTAGCGGGGAGGTGACAGATACGCAGTATTTT. This translates into CASLHRASGEVTDTQYF.

This clonotype appeared many times. The chain employs TRBV6-1 and TRBJ2-3; the D is unclear. The germline V gene encodes CDR1 MNHNS and CDR2 SASEGT. The CDR3 contains 11 residues. The V end was cut by 10 bases, the J end by 0 bases, with 5 bases between. The CDR3 bases are TGTGCCACTTCTAGCACAGATACGCAGTATTTT. Protein: CATSSTDTQYF.

Many counts were recorded for this clonotype. V gene TRBV7-9 combines with J gene TRBJ2-1, with TRBD1 matching 8 bases. J was trimmed by 3 bases and V by 4 bases; bases with no gene match: 17. Germline V gene sequence: CDR1 SEHNR, CDR2 FQNEAQ (reference sequence). This CDR3 comprises 19 residues. The CDR3 region has the DNA TGTGCCAGCAGCTCCTCCGGGACAGGAACCCAACTAAACTACAATGAGCAGTTCTTC. It yields the protein CASSSSGTGTQLNYNEQFF.

In this sample, this clonotype turned up a few times. The chain combines TRBV6-1 with TRBJ2-5; weak D call: TRBD1 (6 bases). V dropped 6 bases and J dropped 5 bases, with 16 bases sitting between them. Looked up from germline, CDR1 is MNHNS and CDR2 is SASEGT. The CDR3 contains 14 residues. The CDR3 protein is CASSQTRGRETQYF. Written as DNA, the CDR3 is TGTGCCAGCAGCCAAACCAGGGGAAGGGAGACCCAGTACTTC.

This chain uses TRBV12-3 or TRBV12-4 with TRBJ1-2, with a tentative D call TRBD1 (6 bases). This CDR3 is 14 amino acids long. The CDR3 is CVILRGTKKYGYTF. In DNA, the CDR3 is TGTGTCATATTGAGGGGGACGAAGAAATATGGCTACACCTTC.

This clonotype occurred many times. This chain joins TRBV6-2 or TRBV6-3 and TRBJ2-7, with D perhaps matching TRBD1 or TRBD2 (5 bases each). Deletions cut 3 bases from V and 3 bases from J, with 9 bases between. Germline V gene data show CDR1 as MNHEY and CDR2 as SVGEGT. CDR3 length equals 13 residues. CDR3 sequence: CASSYGTNYEQYV. The DNA of the CDR3 is TGTGCCAGCAGTTATGGGACGAACTACGAGCAGTACGTC.

This clonotype was seen ten or more times. The rearrangement joins TRBV7-9 to TRBJ2-3; D not certain. This CDR3 has 14 residues. Germline V lookup: CDR1 SEHNR, CDR2 FQNEAQ (reference sequence). The V gene lost 1 base and the J gene lost 2 bases, with 7 bases spanning the gap. The CDR3 reads CASSLDQNTDTQYF. The CDR3 bases are TGTGCCAGCAGCTTAGATCAAAACACAGATACGCAGTATTTT.

The chain is built from TRBV9 and TRBJ1-1, with D possibly TRBD1 on 5 matching bases. The germline V and J ends were trimmed by 3 bases and 6 bases, with 21 bases remaining between them. The length of the CDR3 is 16 residues. Germline V CDR1 and CDR2: SGDLS, YYNGEE. CDR3 residues: CASSASEWGRGAEAFF. The CDR3 region has the DNA TGTGCCAGCAGCGCCAGTGAGTGGGGGAGAGGGGCTGAAGCTTTCTTT.

This clonotype has more than one count but fewer than ten. The gene calls are TRBV7-9 and TRBJ2-2; D may be TRBD1 (5 bases). Germline V gives CDR1 SEHNR, CDR2 FQNEAQ (reference sequence). The CDR3 is 15 residues long. Trimming pared 2 bases from V and 3 bases from J, leaving 10 bases between. The CDR3, as DNA: TGTGCCAGCAGCTTATACACAGGACACACCGGGGAGCTGTTTTTT. This encodes CASSLYTGHTGELFF.

V gene TRBV4-2 combines with J gene TRBJ2-1; TRBD2 aligns across 8 bases. Germline CDR1 and CDR2: LGHNA and YNFKEQ. This CDR3 is built from 14 residues. With 5 bases clipped from V and 5 bases from J, the junction kept 5 bases outside the gene matches. The CDR3 here is CASSAGLVNNEQFF. CDR3 DNA: TGTGCCAGCAGCGCGGGACTAGTAAACAATGAGCAGTTCTTC.

This clonotype has only a few counts. The J gene is TRBJ1-6, the V gene TRBV7-6, with TRBD1 identical over 9 bases. This CDR3 has 14 residues. CDR1 and CDR2 from the germline V gene are SGHVS and FNYEAQ. Germline trimming cut 4 bases from V and 10 bases from J; bases unmatched to any gene: 5. CDR3 loop: CASSSGQGLSPLHF. The CDR3, as DNA: TGTGCCAGCAGCTCGGGACAGGGTCTGTCACCCCTCCACTTT.

This clonotype was counted ten times or more. This sequence joins TRBV7-9 and TRBJ2-2; D is possibly TRBD1 (6 bases). The germline CDR1 and CDR2 sequences are SEHNR and FQNEAQ (reference sequence). CDR3 length: 16 residues. Trimming cost V 5 bases and J 1 base, with 14 bases left between them. In DNA form, the CDR3 reads TGTGCCAGCAGCCCCCGTGAGGGGGTGAACACCGGGGAGCTGTTTTTT. This gives the protein CASSPREGVNTGELFF.

CDR3 loop: CASSYSPRHDYEQYV. As DNA, the CDR3 is TGTGCCAGCAGTTACTCACCCCGGCACGACTACGAGCAGTACGTC. V is TRBV6-6 and J is TRBJ2-7; no definite D call. V was pared by 0 bases and J by 3 bases, with 12 bases between. The CDR3 runs 15 residues. CDR1 and CDR2 (germline): MNHNY, SVGAGI (reference sequence).

CDR3 loop: CATSRDPRGRGQFVFEGRDTQYF. In DNA form, the CDR3 reads TGTGCCACCAGCAGAGATCCTAGGGGTCGGGGACAGTTCGTATTTGAAGGAAGGGATACGCAGTATTTT. The chain employs TRBV15 and TRBJ2-3; 7 bases match TRBD1. Germline trimming cut 0 bases from V and 6 bases from J; bases unmatched to any gene: 30. The CDR3 spans 23 residues. In germline, CDR1 is LNHNV, CDR2 YYDKDF (reference sequence).

This clonotype showed up just a few times. This sequence joins TRBV4-2 and TRBJ2-7; D gene uncertain. The germline CDR1 and CDR2 sequences are LGHNA and YNFKEQ. This CDR3 is 14 amino acids long. V was pared by 0 bases and J by 0 bases, with 6 bases between. CDR3 coding DNA: TGTGCCAGCAGCCAAGAGTACGGCTCCTACGAGCAGTACGTC. Residues: CASSQEYGSYEQYV.

The CDR3 is CASSQGPRTNEQFF. CDR3 DNA sequence: TGCGCCAGCAGCCAAGGTCCGAGAACCAATGAGCAGTTCTTC. The chain has TRBV4-1 and TRBJ2-1, with D hard to call. Germline V gives CDR1 MGHRA, CDR2 YSYEKL. The CDR3 runs 14 residues. Trimming stripped 1 base from V and 6 bases from J, with 10 bases between.

This clonotype was observed a few times. The genes are TRBV11-2 and TRBJ2-5; no reliable D call. The germline V and J ends were trimmed by 3 bases and 0 bases, with 11 bases remaining between them. Germline CDR1 is SGHAT and CDR2 is FQNNGV. The CDR3 extends over 15 amino acids. The CDR3 sequence: CASSFYSGHQETQYF. The CDR3 DNA follows: TGTGCCAGCAGCTTTTATTCTGGACACCAAGAGACCCAGTACTTC.

The chain links TRBV27 to TRBJ2-7; the match to TRBD1 covers 10 bases. CDR1 and CDR2 from the germline V gene are MNHEY and SMNVEV (reference sequence). The CDR3 contains 16 residues. J gave up 7 bases and V 5 bases, and 14 bases lay outside the gene matches. The CDR3 DNA reads TGTGCCAGCAGTCCAGACCCGGGACAGGGGACGGGGGAGCAGTACGTC. Its translation is CASSPDPGQGTGEQYV.

This chain links TRBV29-1 with TRBJ1-1; D is ambiguous. The CDR3 length is 12 residues. Trimming took 3 bases from V and 7 from J, leaving 12 bases between them. Germline V lookup: CDR1 SQVTM, CDR2 ANQGSEA. The CDR3 nucleotides read TGCAGCGTTGATTTAGGGTGGGGTGAAGCTTTCTTT. It yields the protein CSVDLGWGEAFF.

This clonotype was observed a few times. The chain recombines TRBV9 with TRBJ2-1; 12 nucleotides align to TRBD2. The CDR3 spans 16 residues. Germline V lookup: CDR1 SGDLS, CDR2 YYNGEE. V lost 0 bases to trimming and J lost 5 bases; unmatched junction nucleotides: 3. The CDR3 region is CASSVDGLAGNNEQFF. CDR3 DNA: TGTGCCAGCAGCGTAGACGGACTAGCGGGAAACAATGAGCAGTTCTTC.

A remark on this clonotype: A read error may explain this, as a much larger clone is one base away. J is TRBJ1-1 and V is TRBV7-2, with TRBD1 matching over 7 bases. This CDR3 region has 17 residues. Germline V lookup: CDR1 SGHTA, CDR2 FQGNSA. The CDR3 reads CASSLADRWEMGTEASF. The DNA of the CDR3 is TGTGCCAGCAGCTTAGCGGACAGGTGGGAGATGGGCACTGAAGCTTCCTTT. Filled out from reference TRBV7-2 and TRBJ1-1, the complete variable domain reads GAGVSQSPSNKVTEKGKDVELRCDPISGHTALYWYRQSLGQGLEFLIYFQGNSAPDKSGLPSDRFSAERTGGSVSTLTIQRTQQEDSAVYLCASSLADRWEMGTEASFGQGTRLTVV.

This clonotype was observed many times. The rearrangement joins TRBV12-3 or TRBV12-4 to TRBJ2-7; TRBD1 aligns across 9 bases. The CDR3 has 14 residues. V lost 1 base, J lost 5 bases, and 3 bases stayed unmatched. CDR3 residues: CASSLGGQGDEQYF. The CDR3 DNA reads as TGTGCCAGCAGTTTAGGGGGACAGGGAGACGAGCAGTACTTC.